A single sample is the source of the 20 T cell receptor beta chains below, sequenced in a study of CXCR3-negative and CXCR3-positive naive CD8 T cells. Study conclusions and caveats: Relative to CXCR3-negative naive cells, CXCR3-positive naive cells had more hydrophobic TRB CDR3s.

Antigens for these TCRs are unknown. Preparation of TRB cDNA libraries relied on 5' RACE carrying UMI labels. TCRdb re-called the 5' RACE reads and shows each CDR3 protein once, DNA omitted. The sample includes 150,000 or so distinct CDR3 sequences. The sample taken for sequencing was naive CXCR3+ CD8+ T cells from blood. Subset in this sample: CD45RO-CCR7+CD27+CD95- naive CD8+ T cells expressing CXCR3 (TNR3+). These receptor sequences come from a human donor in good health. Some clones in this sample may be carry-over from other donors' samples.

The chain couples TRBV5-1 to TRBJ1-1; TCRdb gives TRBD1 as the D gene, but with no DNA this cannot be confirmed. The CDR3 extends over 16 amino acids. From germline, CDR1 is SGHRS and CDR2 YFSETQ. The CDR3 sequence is CASSSGTGGAYTEAFF.

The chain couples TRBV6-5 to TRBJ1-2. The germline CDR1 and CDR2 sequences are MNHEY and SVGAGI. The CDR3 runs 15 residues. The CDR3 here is CASSYGAGANYGYTF.

CDR3: CASSQGSYNEQFF. The chain joins TRBV14 to TRBJ2-1. CDR1 is SGHDN, CDR2 FVKESK, per germline. The CDR3 runs 13 residues.

This CDR3 reads CASSPTSTFREAFF. This sequence joins TRBV28 and TRBJ1-1. Germline V gene lookup returns CDR1 MDHEN and CDR2 SYDVKM. The CDR3 is made up of 14 amino acids.

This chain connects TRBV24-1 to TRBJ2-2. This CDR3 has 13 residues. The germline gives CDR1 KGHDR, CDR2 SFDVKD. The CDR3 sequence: CATSDSDTGELFF.

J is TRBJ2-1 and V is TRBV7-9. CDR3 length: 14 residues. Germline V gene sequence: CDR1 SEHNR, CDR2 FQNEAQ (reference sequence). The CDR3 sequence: CASSLTGSGDEQFF.

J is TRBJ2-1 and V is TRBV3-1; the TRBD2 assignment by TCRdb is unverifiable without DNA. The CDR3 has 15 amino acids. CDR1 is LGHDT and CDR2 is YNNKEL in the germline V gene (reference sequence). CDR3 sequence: CASRNSGGGYNEQFF.

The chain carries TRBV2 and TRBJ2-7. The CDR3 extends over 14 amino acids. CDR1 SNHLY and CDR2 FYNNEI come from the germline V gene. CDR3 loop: CASSEAPGPYEQYF.

The CDR3 sequence is CASSFGQRELFF. The chain combines TRBV12-3 or TRBV12-4 with TRBJ2-2. The CDR3 is 12 amino acids.

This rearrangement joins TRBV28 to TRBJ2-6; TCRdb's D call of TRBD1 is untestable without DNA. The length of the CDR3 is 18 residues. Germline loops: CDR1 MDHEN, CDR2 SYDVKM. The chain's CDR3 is CASSFSSLFPSGANVLTF.

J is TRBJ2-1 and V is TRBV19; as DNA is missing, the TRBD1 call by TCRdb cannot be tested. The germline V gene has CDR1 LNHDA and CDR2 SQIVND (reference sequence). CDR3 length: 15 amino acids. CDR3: CASSMAPGHFNEQFF.

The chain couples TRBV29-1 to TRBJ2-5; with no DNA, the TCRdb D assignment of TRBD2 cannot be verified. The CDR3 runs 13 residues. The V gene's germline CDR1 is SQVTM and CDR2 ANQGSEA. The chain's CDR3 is CSVESPLQETQYF.

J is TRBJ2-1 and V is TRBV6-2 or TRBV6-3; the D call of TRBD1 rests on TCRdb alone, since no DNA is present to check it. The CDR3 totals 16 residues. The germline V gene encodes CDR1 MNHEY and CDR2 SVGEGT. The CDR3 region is CASSTLDRGTYNEQFF.

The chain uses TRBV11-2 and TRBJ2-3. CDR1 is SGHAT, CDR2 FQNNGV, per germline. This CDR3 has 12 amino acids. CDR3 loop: CASSLWLDTQYF.

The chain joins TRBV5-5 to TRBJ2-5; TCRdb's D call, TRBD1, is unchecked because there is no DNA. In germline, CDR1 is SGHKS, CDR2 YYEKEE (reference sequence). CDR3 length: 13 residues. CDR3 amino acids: CASSPWVGETQYF.

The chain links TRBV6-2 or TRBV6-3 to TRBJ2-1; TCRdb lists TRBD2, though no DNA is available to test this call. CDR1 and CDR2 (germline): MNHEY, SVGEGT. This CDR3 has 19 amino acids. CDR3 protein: CASSYSASGRESSYNEQFF.

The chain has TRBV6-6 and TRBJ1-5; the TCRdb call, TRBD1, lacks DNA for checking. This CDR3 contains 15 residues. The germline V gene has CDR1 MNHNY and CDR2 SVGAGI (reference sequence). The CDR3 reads CASSYRDRANQPQHF.

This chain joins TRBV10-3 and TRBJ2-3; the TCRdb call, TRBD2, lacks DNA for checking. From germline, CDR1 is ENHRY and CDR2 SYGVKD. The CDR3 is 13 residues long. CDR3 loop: CAIGAGETDTQYF.

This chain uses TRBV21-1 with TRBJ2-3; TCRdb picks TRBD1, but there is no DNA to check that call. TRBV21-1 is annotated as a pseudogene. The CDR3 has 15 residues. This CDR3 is CASSPRQVWADTQYF.

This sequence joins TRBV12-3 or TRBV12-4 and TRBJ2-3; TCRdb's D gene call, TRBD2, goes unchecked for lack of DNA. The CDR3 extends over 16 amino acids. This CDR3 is CASSLVTSGFTDTQYF.